Listed below are T cell receptor beta chains from one sample, sequenced in a study of graft-versus-host responses after intestinal transplantation. For these receptors, no antigen is known. The data were produced by immunoSEQ multiplex PCR, yet TCRdb's version contains in-frame clones alone and is incomplete. Of about 94,000 clones in the sample, 91% are singletons; the top ten hold around 0.49%. The sample in question was unstimulated CD8+ T cells sorted from spleen or lymph node cells, obtained before intestinal transplant. These receptors all stem from a human donor who received an intestinal transplant. Each CDR3 is given with its conserved first and last residue. The D gene is left open where the match is weak. Only part of the rows carry a size: once, few, many, or a class if the clone is expanded.

j_call	v_call	d_call	clone_size	cdr3_nt	cdr3_aa
TRBJ1-2	TRBV10-1	-	-	TGCGCCAGCAGCCGGACAGTTTCCCTGGGCTATGGCTACACCTTC	CASSRTVSLGYGYTF
TRBJ1-6	TRBV5-1	TRBD1	-	TGCGCCAGCAGCTTGGCAGGACAGGAGAATTCACCCCTCCACTTT	CASSLAGQENSPLHF
TRBJ2-1	TRBV7-9	-	-	TGTGCCAGCAGCGAGGCGCGCACCACCTACAATGAGCAGTTCTTC	CASSEARTTYNEQFF
TRBJ2-3	TRBV7-9	-	-	TGTGCCAGCAGCCCACGGGACAAAGACACAGATACGCAGTATTTT	CASSPRDKDTDTQYF
TRBJ1-1	TRBV19	TRBD1	-	TGTGCCAGTAGTATACGTACAGGACAGGGGGATCGAATGAACACTGAAGCTTTCTTT	CASSIRTGQGDRMNTEAFF
TRBJ2-7	TRBV7-3	-	-	TGTGCCAGCAGCTCCGGGGGGCCCGCCTACGAGCAGTACTTC	CASSSGGPAYEQYF
TRBJ2-1	TRBV27	TRBD2	-	TGTGCCAGCAGTTATATAGCGGGAGAAACGAATGAGCAGTTCTTC	CASSYIAGETNEQFF
TRBJ2-1	TRBV28	TRBD2	-	TGTGCCAGCAGAAATTCCGGGACTAGCGGTTTTAATGAGCAGTTCTTC	CASRNSGTSGFNEQFF
TRBJ1-1	TRBV27	TRBD1	-	TGTGCCAGCAGTTCTCGGACAGGATACACTGAAGCTTTCTTT	CASSSRTGYTEAFF
TRBJ2-1	TRBV28	-	-	TGTGCCAGCAGTTCGCCTAGGACTACCAACTACTACTACAATGAGCAGTTCTTC	CASSSPRTTNYYYNEQFF
TRBJ1-1	TRBV5-4	-	-	TGTGCCAGCAGCTCTGGGGGGGGCAGCGCTGAAGCTTTCTTT	CASSSGGGSAEAFF
TRBJ1-1	TRBV27	-	once	TGTGCCAGCAGTTTAAGTGCCGGGAACACTGAAGCTTTCTTT	CASSLSAGNTEAFF
TRBJ2-7	TRBV21-1	-	-	TGTGCCAGCAGCAAAGACATGTCCAGGGGGGACTCCTACGAGCAGTACTTC	CASSKDMSRGDSYEQYF
TRBJ2-7	TRBV5-1	-	-	TGCGCCAGCACCCTTATTACAGGGTACCACGAGCAGTACTTC	CASTLITGYHEQYF
TRBJ1-1	TRBV4-1	-	once	TGCGCCAGCAGCCAAAGGGAGGGTGGCTATGAAGCTTTCTTT	CASSQREGGYEAFF
TRBJ1-1	TRBV6-5	TRBD1	-	TGTGCCACCTCGGACAGGGTCACTGAAGCTTTCTTT	CATSDRVTEAFF
TRBJ1-2	TRBV4-1	-	-	TGCGCCAGCAGCCTCAGATCGGGGGGTAGCTATGGCTACACCTTC	CASSLRSGGSYGYTF
TRBJ2-1	TRBV28	TRBD2	once	TGTGCCAGCAGTTTATTCGCCGGACTAGCGACCAATGAGCAGTTCTTC	CASSLFAGLATNEQFF
TRBJ2-7	TRBV14	-	-	TGTGCCAGCAGCCAAGATGGGGCTTACTACGAGCAGTACTTC	CASSQDGAYYEQYF
TRBJ1-2	TRBV30	-	-	TGTGCCTGGGACAATTTCTCGCCTTACGGCTACACCTTC	CAWDNFSPYGYTF
TRBJ1-4	TRBV6-5	-	-	TGTGCCAGCAGCCTAAGGGAGGATGATGAAAAACTGTTTTTT	CASSLREDDEKLFF
TRBJ2-7	TRBV6-6	-	-	TGTGCCAGCAGTTACTCGACACGTGAGCAGTACTTC	CASSYSTREQYF
TRBJ2-7	TRBV19	TRBD1	-	TGTGCCAGTAGTATAGGGACAGGGGGTTACGAGCAGTACTTC	CASSIGTGGYEQYF
TRBJ2-7	TRBV28	TRBD1	-	TGTGCCAGCAGCCCGGGACAGGGTACGCACGAGCAGTACTTC	CASSPGQGTHEQYF